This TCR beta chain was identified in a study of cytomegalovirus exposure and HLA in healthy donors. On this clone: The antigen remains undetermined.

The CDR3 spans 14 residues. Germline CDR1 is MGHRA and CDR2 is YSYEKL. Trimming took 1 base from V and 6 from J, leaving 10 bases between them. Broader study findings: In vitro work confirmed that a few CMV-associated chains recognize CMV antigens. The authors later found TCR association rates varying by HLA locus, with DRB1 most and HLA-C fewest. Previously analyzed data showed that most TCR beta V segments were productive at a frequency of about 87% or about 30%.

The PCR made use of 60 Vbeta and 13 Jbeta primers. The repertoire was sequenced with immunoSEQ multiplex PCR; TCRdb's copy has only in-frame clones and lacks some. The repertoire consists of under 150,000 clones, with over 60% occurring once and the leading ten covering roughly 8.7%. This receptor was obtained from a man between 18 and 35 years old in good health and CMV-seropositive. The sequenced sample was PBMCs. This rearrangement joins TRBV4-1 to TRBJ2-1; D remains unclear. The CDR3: CASSQVPGSNEQFF. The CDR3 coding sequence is TGCGCCAGCAGCCAAGTTCCGGGTAGCAATGAGCAGTTCTTC.